These 25 T cell receptor beta chains originate from one sample sequenced in a study of blood T cell repertoires in COVID-19. Clones were sequenced by immunoSEQ multiplex PCR, and TCRdb holds only the in-frame ones, with some missing. Seen here are nearly 250,000 clones, approximately 84% observed once, and the top ten hold around 2%. Specimen: peripheral blood. Source of these receptors: a woman over 75 with acute or convalescent COVID-19.

This clone was observed a single time. The chain joins TRBV7-2 to TRBJ2-5; TRBD1 matches 10 bases. The CDR3 length is 14 residues. Germline CDR1 reads SGHTA; CDR2 reads FQGNSA. V was clipped by 5 bases and J by 6 bases; unmatched bases: 6. Written as DNA, the CDR3 is TGTGCCAGCAGCGGGGACAGGGGAGCGAAGACCCAGTACTTC. Translating it yields CASSGDRGAKTQYF.

The rearrangement links TRBV7-9 to TRBJ1-1; D perhaps matches TRBD1 (5 bases). This CDR3 is 15 amino acids long. Trimming shortened V by 4 bases and J by 5 bases, and 17 bases separated the two germline ends. The germline V gene encodes CDR1 SEHNR and CDR2 FQNEAQ (reference sequence). The CDR3 DNA follows: TGTGCCAGCAGCTCCCGTGGGGGTGGAGGGACTGAAGCTTTCTTT. Its translation is CASSSRGGGGTEAFF.

With respect to this clone: One junction end disagrees with the germline gene, perhaps due to a read error. V gene TRBV6-1 combines with J gene TRBJ2-7, with D tentatively TRBD2 (5 bases). Germline loops: CDR1 MNHNS, CDR2 SASEGT. The CDR3 sequence is 11 residues long. As DNA, the CDR3 is TGTGCCAGCAGTGAAGGCACTAGGACTGACTTC. Its protein is CASSEGTRTDF.

This chain uses TRBV20-1 with TRBJ1-1, with no clear D. Germline V gene lookup returns CDR1 DFQATT and CDR2 SNEGSKA (reference sequence). The CDR3 consists of 13 residues. V lost 3 bases to trimming and J lost 5 bases, with 13 bases between them. CDR3 DNA: TGCAGTGCTAGTCTTCCGGCTAGGACTGAAGCTTTCTTT. It specifies CSASLPARTEAFF.

The J gene is TRBJ2-7, the V gene TRBV6-1; the match to TRBD2 covers 8 bases. Germline CDR1 reads MNHNS; CDR2 reads SASEGT. With 4 bases clipped from V and 0 bases from J, the junction kept 8 bases outside the gene matches. CDR3 length: 16 amino acids. CDR3: CASSGSGTSGSYEQYF. CDR3 sequence (DNA): TGTGCCAGCAGTGGGAGTGGAACTAGCGGCTCCTACGAGCAGTACTTC.

The chain employs TRBV6-2 or TRBV6-3 and TRBJ1-5; TRBD1 aligns across 12 bases. This CDR3 contains 19 residues. V gave up 6 bases and J gave up 0 bases; unmatched junction bases: 12. Germline loops: CDR1 MNHEY, CDR2 SVGEGT. The CDR3 DNA sequence: TGTGCCAGCAGCTCCCTCCGGGGACAGGGGGCCCTTAGCAATCAGCCCCAGCATTTT. Residues: CASSSLRGQGALSNQPQHF.

The CDR3 spells CASSYSGTGGREQYF. The CDR3 bases are TGTGCCAGCAGTTACTCGGGGACAGGGGGTCGCGAGCAGTACTTC. V is TRBV6-2 or TRBV6-3 and J is TRBJ2-7; 11 nucleotides align to TRBD1. The length of the CDR3 is 15 residues. CDR1 and CDR2 (germline): MNHEY, SVGEGT. Germline trimming cut 0 bases from V and 6 bases from J; bases unmatched to any gene: 4.

The chain links TRBV28 to TRBJ2-1, with 9 bases aligning to TRBD1. Trimming removed 2 bases from V and 4 bases from J; junction bases left unmatched: 18. Per the germline V gene, CDR1 is MDHEN and CDR2 is SYDVKM. This CDR3 is built from 20 residues. CDR3 sequence (DNA): TGTGCCAGCAGTTTACCAACACTCTGGACAGGGGCAGTAAGATACAATGAGCAGTTCTTC. Amino acid sequence: CASSLPTLWTGAVRYNEQFF.

The chain combines TRBV27 with TRBJ2-1, with TRBD1 as a possible D gene (5 bases). This CDR3 has 16 residues. The V gene lost 0 bases and the J gene lost 2 bases, with 11 bases spanning the gap. Germline V CDR1 and CDR2: MNHEY, SMNVEV (reference sequence). CDR3 amino acids: CASSLSAVGAYNEQFF. CDR3 sequence (DNA): TGTGCCAGCAGTTTATCGGCCGTAGGGGCCTACAATGAGCAGTTCTTC.

This chain joins TRBV28 and TRBJ2-5, with D maybe TRBD2 (6 bases). The V end lost 3 bases, the J end lost 2 bases, and 10 bases lay between the germline ends. The CDR3 runs to 14 residues. Germline values: CDR1 MDHEN, CDR2 SYDVKM. Here the CDR3 reads CASSFGGAQETQYF. The CDR3 coding sequence is TGTGCCAGCAGTTTTGGCGGGGCACAAGAGACCCAGTACTTC.

The chain couples TRBV4-2 to TRBJ1-6, with D possibly matching TRBD1 (5 bases). Germline V lookup: CDR1 LGHNA, CDR2 YNFKEQ. Trimming cost V 4 bases and J 6 bases, with 10 bases left between them. CDR3 length equals 14 residues. The CDR3 DNA reads as TGTGCCAGCAGCCTGGATCAGGGTAATTCACCCCTCCACTTT. It codes for CASSLDQGNSPLHF.

V and J are TRBV7-3 and TRBJ2-1; perhaps TRBD2 as D (6 bases). Germline values: CDR1 SGHTA, CDR2 FQGTGA. This CDR3 has 15 residues. The germline V and J ends were trimmed by 4 bases and 0 bases, with 10 bases remaining between them. The CDR3 here is CASSSLASSYNEQFF. The CDR3 DNA follows: TGTGCCAGCAGCTCCCTAGCGAGCTCCTACAATGAGCAGTTCTTC.

The J gene is TRBJ1-5, the V gene TRBV6-1; D is unresolved. The CDR3 sequence is 14 residues long. V was trimmed by 2 bases and J by 3 bases, leaving 8 bases between them. The V gene's germline CDR1 is MNHNS and CDR2 SASEGT. The CDR3 coding sequence is TGTGCCAGCAGTGAATGGGCAGACAATCAGCCCCAGCATTTT. Translating gives CASSEWADNQPQHF.

The chain couples TRBV5-4 to TRBJ2-7, with 11 bases identical to TRBD2. Germline CDR1 and CDR2: SGHNT and YYREEE (reference sequence). This CDR3 contains 15 residues. V shed 4 bases and J 0 bases; nucleotides not matched to a gene: 3. Here the CDR3 DNA reads TGTGCCAGCAGCGCTAGCGGGAGGAACTCCTACGAGCAGTACTTC. Translation: CASSASGRNSYEQYF.

The chain couples TRBV25-1 to TRBJ2-1, with D perhaps TRBD1 (6 bases). Trimming pared 1 base from V and 8 bases from J, leaving 12 bases between. The CDR3 sequence is 14 residues long. CDR1 is MGHDK and CDR2 is SYGVNS in the germline V gene. The CDR3 DNA follows: TGTGCCAGCAGTGAATTCCAGGGGCGCGATGAGCAGTTCTTC. Its protein is CASSEFQGRDEQFF.

The chain employs TRBV14 and TRBJ2-1; D perhaps matches TRBD1 (6 bases). CDR3 length: 13 amino acids. Germline assignment: CDR1 SGHDN and CDR2 FVKESK. V was trimmed by 6 bases and J by 4 bases, leaving 10 bases between them. CDR3 nucleotide sequence: TGTGCCAGCAGTCGACAGGTATACAATGAGCAGTTCTTC. Its protein product is CASSRQVYNEQFF.

J is TRBJ1-2 and V is TRBV7-2; TRBD1 agrees at 9 bases. V gave up 2 bases and J gave up 7 bases; unmatched junction bases: 8. Germline CDR1 reads SGHTA; CDR2 reads FQGNSA. The CDR3 contains 15 residues. For the CDR3, the DNA is TGTGCCAGCAGCTTATGGTACGGGACAGGGTTTGGCTACACCTTC. Amino acids: CASSLWYGTGFGYTF.

The chain combines TRBV6-6 with TRBJ1-1; D is uncertain. CDR1 is MNHNY and CDR2 is SVGAGI in the germline V gene (reference sequence). V lost 6 bases, J lost 1 base, and 9 bases lay in between. The CDR3 consists of 13 residues. CDR3 DNA: TGTGCCAGCAGAGTACACCCGAACACTGAAGCTTTCTTT. This sequence encodes CASRVHPNTEAFF.

The chain employs TRBV18 and TRBJ2-3; D is possibly TRBD1 (5 bases). Per germline, CDR1 KGHSH and CDR2 LQKENI. This CDR3 is 15 amino acids long. V lost 6 bases and J lost 3, with 16 bases in between. The CDR3 DNA is TGTGCCAGCTCCCGAGACCAGGGATTGACAGATACGCAGTATTTT. It is translated as CASSRDQGLTDTQYF.

The chain uses TRBV18 and TRBJ1-1, with a possible D match to TRBD1 (6 bases). CDR1 is KGHSH and CDR2 is LQKENI in the germline V gene. CDR3 length equals 14 residues. V lost 3 bases to trimming and J lost 1 base, with 9 bases between them. CDR3 region: CASSPGHRNTEAFF. Here the CDR3 DNA reads TGTGCCAGCTCACCGGGACATCGGAACACTGAAGCTTTCTTT.

V usage is TRBV4-3 and J usage is TRBJ1-1, with D possibly being TRBD1 (6 bases). CDR1 is LGHNA and CDR2 is YSLEER in the germline V gene. CDR3 length: 15 amino acids. V dropped 3 bases and J dropped 5 bases, with 16 bases sitting between them. The CDR3 DNA reads as TGCGCCAGCAGCCAGGACCAACAGGGAGGGACTGAAGCTTTCTTT. It specifies CASSQDQQGGTEAFF.

The chain combines TRBV7-9 with TRBJ1-2; TRBD1 matches 7 bases. The CDR3 sequence is 13 residues long. V lost 5 bases and J lost 7; bases outside the gene matches: 7. Germline CDR1 and CDR2: SEHNR and FQNEAQ (reference sequence). The CDR3 region is CASSPDTGVGYTF. The CDR3 DNA sequence: TGTGCCAGCAGCCCCGACACAGGGGTTGGCTACACCTTC.

Regarding this clone: This same CDR3 is encoded by further DNA sequences in the sample. The genes are TRBV6-5 and TRBJ1-1; TRBD1 matches 9 bases. The CDR3 consists of 14 residues. Germline CDR1 is MNHEY and CDR2 is SVGAGI. V lost 4 bases and J lost 0; bases outside the gene matches: 0. CDR3 sequence reads: CASSWDRVNTEAFF. The CDR3 coding sequence is TGTGCCAGCAGTTGGGACAGGGTGAACACTGAAGCTTTCTTT.

The gene calls are TRBV28 and TRBJ2-1, with TRBD2 matching over 8 bases. Germline-derived CDR1 and CDR2 are MDHEN and SYDVKM. The CDR3 covers 16 residues. With 5 bases clipped from V and 3 bases from J, the junction kept 9 bases outside the gene matches. This CDR3 is CASSPPPGTSYNEQFF. The CDR3 DNA reads as TGTGCCAGCAGTCCGCCTCCAGGGACTAGCTACAATGAGCAGTTCTTC. Combining the CDR3 with reference TRBV28 and TRBJ2-1 gives the whole variable domain DVKVTQSSRYLVKRTGEKVFLECVQDMDHENMFWYRQDPGLGLRLIYFSYDVKMKEKGDIPEGYSVSREKKERFSLILESASTNQTSMYLCASSPPPGTSYNEQFFGPGTRLTVL.

The genes are TRBV5-1 and TRBJ1-1, with D possibly TRBD1 on 6 matching bases. Germline values: CDR1 SGHRS, CDR2 YFSETQ. V was shortened by 3 bases and J by 4 bases, with 16 bases between the two germline ends. CDR3 length equals 15 residues. DNA of the CDR3: TGCGCCAGCAGCTACGACAGGTTTTCTGGCACTGAAGCTTTCTTT. Translated, it gives CASSYDRFSGTEAFF.